This T cell receptor (beta chain) was profiled in a study of blood T cell repertoires in COVID-19. This clone was seen once. The protocol was immunoSEQ multiplex PCR, while the TCRdb copy is restricted to in-frame clones and leaves out a portion. The data contain fewer than 90,000 clones, less than 90% of them singletons. Trimming left V 6 bases short and J 7 bases short, with 15 bases between. Per the germline V gene, CDR1 is SQVTM and CDR2 is ANQGSEA. The CDR3 sequence is 12 residues long. Sequencing input: peripheral blood. The sequence came from an elderly man in a cohort sampled during active COVID-19. The genes are TRBV29-1 and TRBJ1-2, with D maybe TRBD1 (5 bases). The CDR3 nucleotides are TGCAGCGTGAGGGACTTCACAGGTGGCTACACCTTC. Amino acid sequence: CSVRDFTGGYTF.